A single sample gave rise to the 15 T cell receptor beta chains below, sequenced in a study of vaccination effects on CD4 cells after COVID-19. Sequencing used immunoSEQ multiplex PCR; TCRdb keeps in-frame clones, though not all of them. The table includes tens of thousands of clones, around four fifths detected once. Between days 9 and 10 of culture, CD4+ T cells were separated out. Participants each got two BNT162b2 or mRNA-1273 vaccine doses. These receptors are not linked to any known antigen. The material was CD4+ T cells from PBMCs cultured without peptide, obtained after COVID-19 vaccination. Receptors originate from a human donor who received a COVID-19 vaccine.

The CDR3 protein is CASSEISEQFF. DNA for the CDR3: TGTGCCAGCAGTGAGATTAGTGAGCAGTTCTTC. The J gene is TRBJ2-1, the V gene TRBV28; D remains unclear. The CDR3 is made up of 11 amino acids. The V gene lost 5 bases and the J gene lost 9 bases, with 8 bases spanning the gap. Germline V gives CDR1 MDHEN, CDR2 SYDVKM.

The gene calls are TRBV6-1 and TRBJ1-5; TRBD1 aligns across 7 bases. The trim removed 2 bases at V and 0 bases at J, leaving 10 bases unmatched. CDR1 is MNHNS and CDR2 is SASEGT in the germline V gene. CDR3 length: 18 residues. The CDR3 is CASSERQGWRDSNQPQHF. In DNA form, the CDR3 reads TGTGCCAGCAGTGAACGACAGGGTTGGAGAGATAGCAATCAGCCCCAGCATTTT.

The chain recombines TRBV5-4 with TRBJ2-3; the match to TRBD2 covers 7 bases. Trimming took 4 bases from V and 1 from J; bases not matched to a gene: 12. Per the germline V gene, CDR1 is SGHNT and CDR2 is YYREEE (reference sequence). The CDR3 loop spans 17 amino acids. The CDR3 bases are TGTGCCAGCAGCCCCGCCTCAGGGAGGGGTGGCACAGATACGCAGTATTTT. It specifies CASSPASGRGGTDTQYF.

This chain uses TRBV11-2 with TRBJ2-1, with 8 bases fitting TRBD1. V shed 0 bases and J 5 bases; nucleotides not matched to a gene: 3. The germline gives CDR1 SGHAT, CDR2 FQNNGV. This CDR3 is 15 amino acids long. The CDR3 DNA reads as TGTGCCAGCAGCTTAGATCCGGGACAGGACAATGAGCAGTTCTTC. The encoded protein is CASSLDPGQDNEQFF.

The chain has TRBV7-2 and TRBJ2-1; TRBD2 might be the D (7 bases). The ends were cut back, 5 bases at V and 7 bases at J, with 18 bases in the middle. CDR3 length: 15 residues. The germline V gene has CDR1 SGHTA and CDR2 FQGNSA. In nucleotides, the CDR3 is TGTGCCAGCAGCCCAGGCTGGGGGGGCCGGAATGAGCAGTTCTTC. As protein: CASSPGWGGRNEQFF.

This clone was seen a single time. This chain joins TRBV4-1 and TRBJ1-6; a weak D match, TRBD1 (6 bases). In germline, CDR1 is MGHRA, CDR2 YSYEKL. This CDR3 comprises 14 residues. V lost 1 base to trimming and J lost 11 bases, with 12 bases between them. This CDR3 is CASSQAATGTPLHF. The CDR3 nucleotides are TGCGCCAGCAGCCAAGCCGCTACAGGGACACCCCTCCACTTT.

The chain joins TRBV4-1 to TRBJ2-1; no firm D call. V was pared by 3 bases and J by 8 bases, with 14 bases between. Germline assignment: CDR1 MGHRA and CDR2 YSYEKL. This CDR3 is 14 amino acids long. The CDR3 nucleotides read TGCGCCAGCAGCCATCCCACTCGTTTGGATGAGCAGTTCTTC. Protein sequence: CASSHPTRLDEQFF.

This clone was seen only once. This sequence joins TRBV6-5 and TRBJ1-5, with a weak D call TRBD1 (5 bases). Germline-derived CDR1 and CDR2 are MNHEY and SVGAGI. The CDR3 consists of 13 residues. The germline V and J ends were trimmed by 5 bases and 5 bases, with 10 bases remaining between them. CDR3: CASSTGVDQPQHF. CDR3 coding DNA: TGTGCCAGCAGTACGGGGGTTGATCAGCCCCAGCATTTT.

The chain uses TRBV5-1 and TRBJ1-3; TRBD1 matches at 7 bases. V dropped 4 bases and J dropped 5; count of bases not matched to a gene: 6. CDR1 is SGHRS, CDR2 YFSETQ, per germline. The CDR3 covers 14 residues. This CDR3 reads CASSPGQLRNTIYF. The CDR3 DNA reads TGCGCCAGCAGCCCGGGACAGCTTAGAAACACCATATATTTT. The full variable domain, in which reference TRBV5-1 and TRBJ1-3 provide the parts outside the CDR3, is KAGVTQTPRYLIKTRGQQVTLSCSPISGHRSVSWYQQTPGQGLQFLFEYFSETQRNKGNFPGRFSGRQFSNSRSEMNVSTLELGDSALYLCASSPGQLRNTIYFGEGSWLTVV.

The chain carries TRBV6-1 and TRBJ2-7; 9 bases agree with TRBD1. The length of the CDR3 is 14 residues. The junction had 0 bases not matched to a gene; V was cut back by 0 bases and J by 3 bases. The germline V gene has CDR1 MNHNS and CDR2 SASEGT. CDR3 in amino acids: CASSEAGQGYEQYF. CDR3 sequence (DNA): TGTGCCAGCAGTGAAGCGGGACAGGGCTACGAGCAGTACTTC.

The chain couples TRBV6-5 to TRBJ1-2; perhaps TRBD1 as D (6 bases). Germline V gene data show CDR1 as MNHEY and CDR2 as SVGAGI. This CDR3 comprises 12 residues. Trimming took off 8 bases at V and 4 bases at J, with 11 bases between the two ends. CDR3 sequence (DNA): TGTGCCAGCGGCGGACAGATCTATGGCTACACCTTC. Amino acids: CASGGQIYGYTF.

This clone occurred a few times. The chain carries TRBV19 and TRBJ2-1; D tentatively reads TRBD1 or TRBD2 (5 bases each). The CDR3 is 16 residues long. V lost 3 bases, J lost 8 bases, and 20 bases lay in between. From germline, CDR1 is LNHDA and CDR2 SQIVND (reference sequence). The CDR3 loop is CASSIVTGRGQDEQFF. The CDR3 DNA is TGTGCCAGTAGTATCGTAACGGGAAGGGGTCAGGATGAGCAGTTCTTC.

The CDR3 nucleotides are TGCAGCGTTGCAGACAGCCGGTCTTTCTTT. Protein: CSVADSRSFF. V gene TRBV29-1 combines with J gene TRBJ1-1, with a weak D call TRBD1 (5 bases). CDR1 SQVTM and CDR2 ANQGSEA come from the germline V gene. The V and J ends lost 4 bases and 12 bases respectively, with 12 bases between them. The CDR3 sequence is 10 residues long.

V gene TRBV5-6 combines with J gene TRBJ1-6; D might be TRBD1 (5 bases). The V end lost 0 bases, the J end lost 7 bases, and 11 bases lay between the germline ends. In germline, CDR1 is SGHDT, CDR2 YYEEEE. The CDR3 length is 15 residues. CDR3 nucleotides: TGTGCCAGCAGCTTGGCGGGGGGACGAAATTCACCCCTCCACTTT. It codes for CASSLAGGRNSPLHF.

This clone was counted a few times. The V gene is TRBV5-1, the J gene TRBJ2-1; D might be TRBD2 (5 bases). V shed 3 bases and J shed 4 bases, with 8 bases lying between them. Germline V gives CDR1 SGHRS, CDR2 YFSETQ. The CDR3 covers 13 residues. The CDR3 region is CASSSDLYNEQFF. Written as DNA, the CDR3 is TGCGCCAGCAGCTCGGACTTATACAATGAGCAGTTCTTC.